The present entry profiles one TCR beta chain with its context. Its antigen is unknown. The PCR ran on 60 Vbeta and 13 Jbeta primers. The protocol was immunoSEQ multiplex PCR, while the TCRdb copy is restricted to in-frame clones and leaves out a portion. The data contain around 99,000 clones, around 76% of them singletons. This CDR3 region has 14 residues. Germline V gene lookup returns CDR1 MNHNS and CDR2 SASEGT. Trimming left V 11 bases short and J 3 bases short, with 19 bases between. The sample is drawn from a study of cytomegalovirus exposure and HLA in healthy donors. The wider study: A previous analysis identified approximately 110 million unique TCR beta sequences derived from around 200 million T cells. Early released data comprised some 85 million unique TCRs from HLA-typed donors.

Broader study findings: Reportedly, fewer N-insertions than the roughly 700-donor mean appeared in an Asian-associated ancestry cluster in a later analysis.

This clonotype originated in a man aged 25-45 years in good health and CMV-seropositive. This sequence joins TRBV6-1 and TRBJ1-2, with D perhaps TRBD1 (6 bases). Sequencing was performed on PBMCs. The CDR3 DNA reads TGTGCCGTGAACGGACAGCCAAATGACTATGGCTACACCTTC. It is translated as CAVNGQPNDYGYTF.